The clone carrying this T cell receptor (beta chain) has more than one count but fewer than ten. The sample originates from a study of T-cell reconstitution after alpha-beta-depleted transplantation in children. Deletions cut 5 bases from V and 7 bases from J, with 24 bases between. CDR3 size: 16 residues. Germline CDR1 GTSNPN, CDR2 SVGIG (reference sequence). Preparation of the TCRbeta library used unique molecular identifiers. One entry per CDR3 protein, called by TCRdb with MiXCR from the PCR reads. The sample has around 600,000 distinct CDR3 sequences; about 11% are singletons. The clonotype originates from a human donor who donated a stem cell graft to a child with acute myeloid leukemia. V and J are TRBV30 and TRBJ2-1, with a weak D call TRBD1 (5 bases). The source was PBMCs from the stem cell graft donor, collected from the stem cell graft. The CDR3 bases are TGTGCCTGGGGACCTATAGGGGATTTTGGAACTAATGAGCAGTTCTTC. Protein product: CAWGPIGDFGTNEQFF.